This T cell receptor beta chain was found in a study of CD8+ T cells in alopecia areata. Findings and caveats of the study: Clonality was higher in lesional than normal scalp, especially in alopecia totalis/universalis.

RNA was extracted and reverse transcribed into cDNA as the sequencing template. Only in-frame clones appear in the TCRdb table, and some are missing; sequencing was by immunoSEQ multiplex PCR. The sample shows about 4,200 clones, around two thirds of them seen only once. Notes on this clone: The antigen remains unidentified.

The CDR3 is 11 residues long. The V and J ends lost 10 bases and 13 bases, in that order; junction bases with no gene match: 7. Germline CDR1 MNHNY, CDR2 SVGAGI (reference sequence). The sequenced sample was skin. The origin of this receptor is a human donor in good health. The chain recombines TRBV6-6 with TRBJ1-6; 7 nucleotides match TRBD1. CDR3 in DNA: TGTGCCACCCGACAGGGAGGGCCCCTCCACTTT. The encoded protein is CATRQGGPLHF.